This TCR beta chain appears in the sequencing data of a study of blood T cell repertoires in COVID-19. As for the study in general: COVID-19 samples collected from the United States, Italy and Spain covered acute and convalescent phases. From T cells, B-cell-depleted T cells, or PBMCs came the material, which was cDNA or gDNA.

As handled by the study authors: From reference gene primer amplification, estimates of nucleated cell counts were derived. Some clones are missing from TCRdb's copy, which holds only in-frame ones; the method was immunoSEQ multiplex PCR. V and J calls and clone size are as listed in that table; D and trimming were resolved from the DNA. The sample lists approximately 170,000 clones; more than 85% were seen once. Trimming left V 0 bases short and J 3 bases short, with 5 bases between. Germline V gives CDR1 WSHSY, CDR2 SAAADI. The CDR3 extends over 14 amino acids. Sequenced material: peripheral blood. The gene calls are TRBV10-2 and TRBJ1-4; no firm D call. The sequence came from a woman of 80 years or more in a cohort sampled during active or convalescent COVID-19. This CDR3 reads CASSESTANEKLFF. CDR3 in DNA: TGCGCCAGCAGTGAGTCCACAGCTAATGAAAAACTGTTTTTT.